The 4 T cell receptor beta chains below all came from one sample that was sequenced in a study of blood T cell repertoires in COVID-19. Some clones are missing from TCRdb's copy, which holds only in-frame ones; the method was immunoSEQ multiplex PCR. This table has around 170,000 clones, 80% to 85% appearing once. Sample: peripheral blood. These receptor sequences come from a man aged 18-30 years with active or convalescent COVID-19.

The rearrangement joins TRBV19 to TRBJ2-7, with D possibly TRBD1 on 5 matching bases. V was clipped by 2 bases and J by 3 bases, with 8 bases between them. Per the germline V gene, CDR1 is LNHDA and CDR2 is SQIVND (reference sequence). CDR3 length: 13 residues. CDR3 region: CASSITGDYEQYF. The CDR3 nucleotides read TGTGCCAGTAGTATAACAGGAGACTACGAGCAGTACTTC.

The J gene is TRBJ2-5, the V gene TRBV10-3; D perhaps matches TRBD1 (5 bases). Germline assignment: CDR1 ENHRY and CDR2 SYGVKD. This CDR3 comprises 13 residues. Trimming took off 5 bases at V and 1 base at J, with 8 bases between the two ends. CDR3 in DNA: TGTGCCATCAGTCTTCAGGGCCAAGAGACCCAGTACTTC. It is translated as CAISLQGQETQYF.

V and J are TRBV6-5 and TRBJ2-3, with D perhaps matching TRBD2 (6 bases). Trimming cost V 3 bases and J 2 bases, with 12 bases left between them. This CDR3 has 15 amino acids. Germline values: CDR1 MNHEY, CDR2 SVGAGI. CDR3 region: CASSYKGLLTDTQYF. The CDR3 region has the DNA TGTGCCAGCAGTTATAAGGGACTTCTCACAGATACGCAGTATTTT.

This chain links TRBV18 with TRBJ1-1, with TRBD1 matching over 9 bases. V dropped 3 bases and J dropped 3; count of bases not matched to a gene: 5. Germline lookup yields CDR1 KGHSH and CDR2 LQKENI. The CDR3 length is 15 residues. The CDR3 DNA sequence: TGTGCCAGCTCACCCCAGACAGGGGGTGACACTGAAGCTTTCTTT. It encodes CASSPQTGGDTEAFF.